This T cell receptor beta chain was profiled in a study of CD8 T cells in ankylosing spondylitis. The study, taken as a whole, reports: Earlier reports found some motif variants in synovial fluid and blood in reactive arthritis. Several highly homologous variants made up a TCR beta motif, and this motif appeared characteristic of ankylosing spondylitis blood. There was reportedly significant enrichment of clones that were disease-linked in matched ankylosing spondylitis synovial fluid.

This clonotype was counted at least ten times. Its antigen is undetermined. TCRdb used MiXCR to reprocess the 5' RACE reads, holding one entry per CDR3 protein. Seen here are some 350,000 distinct CDR3 sequences, about 14% observed once, and the top ten hold roughly 0.99%. Unmatched junction bases numbered 5, after V lost 4 bases and J lost 5 bases. The CDR3 length is 13 residues. CDR1 and CDR2 from the germline V gene are MDHEN and SYDVKM. The chain combines TRBV28 with TRBJ2-7; 7 positions agree with TRBD2. The specimen was blood, either unsorted or a sorted T cell fraction (not recorded which). The TCR sequence derives from a male donor with ankylosing spondylitis or in good health (not recorded which). CDR3 sequence: CASSSLREHEQYF. The CDR3 bases are TGTGCCAGCAGTTCCTTGCGGGAGCACGAGCAGTACTTC.